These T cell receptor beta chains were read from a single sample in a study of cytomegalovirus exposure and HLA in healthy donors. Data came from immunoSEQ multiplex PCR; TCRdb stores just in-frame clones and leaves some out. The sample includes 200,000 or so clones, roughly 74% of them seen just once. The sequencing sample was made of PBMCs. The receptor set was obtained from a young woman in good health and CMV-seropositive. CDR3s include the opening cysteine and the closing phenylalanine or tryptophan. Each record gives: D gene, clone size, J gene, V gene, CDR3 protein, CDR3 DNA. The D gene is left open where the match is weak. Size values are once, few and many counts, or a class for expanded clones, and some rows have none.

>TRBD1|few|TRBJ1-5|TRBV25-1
CASSGGEWTGFRNQPQHF
TGTGCCAGCAGTGGGGGGGAGTGGACAGGGTTCAGGAATCAGCCCCAGCATTTT
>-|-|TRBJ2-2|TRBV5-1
CASSLDGTSNTGELFF
TGCGCCAGCAGCCTGGACGGGACTTCTAACACCGGGGAGCTGTTTTTT
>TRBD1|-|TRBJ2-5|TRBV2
CASSETGEAETQYF
TGTGCCAGCAGTGAGACAGGGGAGGCGGAGACCCAGTACTTC
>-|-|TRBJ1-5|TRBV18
CASSPVGGRTEPQHF
TGTGCCAGCTCACCCGTCGGGGGGCGGACGGAGCCCCAGCATTTT
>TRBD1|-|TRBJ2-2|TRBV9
CASSRTGTANTGELFF
TGTGCCAGCAGCAGGACGGGGACAGCGAACACCGGGGAGCTGTTTTTT
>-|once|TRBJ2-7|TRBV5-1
CASSLFPFYEQYF
TGCGCCAGCAGCTTGTTCCCTTTCTACGAGCAGTACTTC
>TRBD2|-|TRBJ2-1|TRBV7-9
CASSSITSGDYNEQFF
TGTGCCAGCAGCTCCATAACTAGCGGAGATTACAATGAGCAGTTCTTC
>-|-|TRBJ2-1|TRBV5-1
CASSLAQTYNEQFF
TGCGCCAGCAGCTTGGCACAGACCTACAATGAGCAGTTCTTC
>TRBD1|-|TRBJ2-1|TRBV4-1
CASSQPLRTGSGSRRFF
TGCGCCAGCAGCCAGCCCTTAAGGACAGGGAGTGGGTCCCGGCGATTCTTC
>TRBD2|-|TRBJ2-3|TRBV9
CASSEDSGRDADTQYF
TGTGCCAGCAGCGAGGATAGCGGGAGGGATGCAGATACGCAGTATTTT
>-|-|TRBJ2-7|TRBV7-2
CASSFTGKGVYEQYF
TGTGCCAGCAGCTTCACAGGGAAGGGCGTCTACGAGCAGTACTTC
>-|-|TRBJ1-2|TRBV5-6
CASSWGGEGDYGYTF
TGTGCCAGCAGCTGGGGGGGGGAGGGGGACTATGGCTACACCTTC
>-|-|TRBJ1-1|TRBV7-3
CASSPRGGEEAFF
TGTGCCAGCAGCCCGCGGGGCGGGGAAGAGGCTTTCTTT
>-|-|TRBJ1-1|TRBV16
CASSQSTANTEAFF
TGTGCCAGCAGCCAATCCACAGCAAACACTGAAGCTTTCTTT
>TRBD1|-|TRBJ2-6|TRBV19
CASSGTALRTYSGANVLTF
TGTGCCAGTAGTGGGACAGCTCTCCGAACTTACTCTGGGGCCAACGTCCTGACTTTC
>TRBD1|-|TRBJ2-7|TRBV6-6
CASSLGQGASEQYF
TGTGCCAGCAGTCTGGGACAGGGGGCGTCAGAGCAGTACTTC
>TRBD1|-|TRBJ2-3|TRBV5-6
CASSWGTGVSTDTQYF
TGTGCCAGCAGCTGGGGGACAGGGGTCAGCACAGATACGCAGTATTTT
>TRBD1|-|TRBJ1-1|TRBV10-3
CATQPTGLNTEAFF
TGTGCCACCCAACCGACAGGGTTAAACACTGAAGCTTTCTTT
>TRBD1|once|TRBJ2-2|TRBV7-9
CASSFGTDTSNTGELFF
TGTGCCAGCAGCTTTGGGACAGATACTTCGAACACCGGGGAGCTGTTTTTT
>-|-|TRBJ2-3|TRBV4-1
CASSPEFRGAGTDTQYF
TGCGCCAGCAGCCCAGAATTTAGGGGTGCGGGCACAGATACGCAGTATTTT
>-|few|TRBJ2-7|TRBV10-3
CAISARETYEQYF
TGTGCCATCAGTGCCAGGGAAACCTACGAGCAGTACTTC
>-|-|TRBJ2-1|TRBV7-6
CASSPRGLDSNEQFF
TGTGCCAGCAGCCCGAGGGGGTTAGACAGCAATGAGCAGTTCTTC
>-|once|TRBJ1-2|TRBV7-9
CASSLGGLYGYTF
TGTGCCAGCAGCTTAGGGGGGCTCTATGGCTACACCTTC
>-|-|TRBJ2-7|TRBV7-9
CASSLYDRAGEQYF
TGTGCCAGCAGCTTATACGACAGGGCGGGGGAGCAGTACTTC
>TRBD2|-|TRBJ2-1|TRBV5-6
CASSLPGLAYNEQFF
TGTGCCAGCAGCTTGCCGGGACTAGCATACAATGAGCAGTTCTTC
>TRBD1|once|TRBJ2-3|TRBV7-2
CASSLLKVGTGADTQYF
TGTGCCAGCAGCTTACTAAAGGTGGGGACAGGGGCAGATACGCAGTATTTT
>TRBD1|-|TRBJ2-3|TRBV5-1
CASSQAGTGVLSTDTQYF
TGCGCCAGCAGCCAGGCCGGGACAGGGGTCCTTAGCACAGATACGCAGTATTTT
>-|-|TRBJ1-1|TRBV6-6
CASTPRFTEAFF
TGTGCCAGCACCCCCAGGTTTACTGAAGCTTTCTTT
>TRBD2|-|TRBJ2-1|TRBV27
CEARPGLAGGRQFF
TGTGAGGCCCGACCAGGCCTAGCGGGGGGCCGGCAGTTCTTC
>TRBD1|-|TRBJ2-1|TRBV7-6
CASSLRQGANEQFF
TGTGCCAGCAGCTTAAGACAGGGGGCGAATGAGCAGTTCTTC
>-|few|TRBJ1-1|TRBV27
CASSFGGLMNTEAFF
TGTGCCAGCAGTTTCGGGGGGCTCATGAACACTGAAGCTTTCTTT
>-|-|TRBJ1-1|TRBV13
CASSLGMNTEAFF
TGTGCCAGCAGCTTAGGTATGAACACTGAAGCTTTCTTT
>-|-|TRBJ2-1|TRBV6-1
CASSPTMTGRNEQFF
TGTGCCAGCAGTCCGACCATGACCGGGAGAAATGAGCAGTTCTTC
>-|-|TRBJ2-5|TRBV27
CASSFQETQYF
TGTGCCAGCAGCTTTCAAGAGACCCAGTACTTC
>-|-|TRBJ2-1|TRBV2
CASRQLGGAYNEQFF
TGTGCCAGCAGGCAGCTTGGGGGCGCATACAATGAGCAGTTCTTC
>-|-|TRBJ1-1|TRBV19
CASSNPRGNAEAFF
TGTGCCAGTAGTAACCCAAGGGGGAACGCTGAAGCTTTCTTT
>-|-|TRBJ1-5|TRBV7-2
CASSLGGLINQPQHF
TGTGCCAGCAGCTTAGGCGGGCTGATTAATCAGCCCCAGCATTTT
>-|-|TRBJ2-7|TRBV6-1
CASGRSNFYEQYF
TGTGCCAGTGGTAGGAGTAACTTCTACGAGCAGTACTTC
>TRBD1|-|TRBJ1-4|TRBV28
CASSPTDRSEKLFF
TGTGCCAGCAGTCCGACGGACAGGAGCGAAAAACTGTTTTTT
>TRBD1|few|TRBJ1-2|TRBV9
CASSVGAGGNYGYTF
TGTGCCAGCAGCGTAGGGGCAGGGGGCAACTATGGCTACACCTTC
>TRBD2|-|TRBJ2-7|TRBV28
CASNGGRVKYEQYF
TGTGCCAGCAACGGCGGGAGAGTCAAGTACGAGCAGTACTTC
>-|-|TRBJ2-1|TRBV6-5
CASTPIGTDNEQFF
TGTGCCAGCACCCCGATAGGCACAGACAATGAGCAGTTCTTC
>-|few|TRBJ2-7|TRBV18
CASSPPTFRTDVGEQYF
TGTGCCAGCTCACCACCGACATTTCGGACAGATGTTGGCGAGCAGTACTTC
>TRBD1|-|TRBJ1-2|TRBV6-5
CASSQLGQDLMGTF
TGTGCCAGCAGCCAGCTAGGACAGGACCTAATGGGCACCTTC
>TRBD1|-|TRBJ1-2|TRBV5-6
CASSLDQGVFYGYTF
TGTGCCAGCAGCTTGGACCAGGGGGTTTTCTATGGCTACACCTTC
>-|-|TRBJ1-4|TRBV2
CASSDTGGGKLFF
TGTGCCAGCAGTGACACGGGGGGGGGAAAACTGTTTTTT
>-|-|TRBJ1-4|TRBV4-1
CASSQDGAGTNEKLFF
TGCGCCAGCAGCCAAGATGGGGCAGGGACTAATGAAAAACTGTTTTTT
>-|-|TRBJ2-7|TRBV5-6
CASSLFRAGYEQYF
TGTGCCAGCAGCTTGTTCAGGGCCGGGTACGAGCAGTACTTC
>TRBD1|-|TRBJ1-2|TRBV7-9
CASSSDRDYGYTF
TGTGCCAGCAGCTCGGACAGGGACTATGGCTACACCTTC